This T cell receptor (beta chain) emerged from a study of T cells in Graves' hyperthyroidism and ophthalmopathy. Findings and caveats of the study: A 13 V-J model separated ophthalmopathy from stable hyperthyroidism.

V was cut by 3 bases and J by 1 base, with 10 bases left in between. The length of the CDR3 is 15 residues. Germline values: CDR1 LGHDT, CDR2 YNNKEL (reference sequence). Amplified TCR beta CDR3 regions derived from RNA transcripts. HTBI primers were the set used in a first-round RT-PCR of the TCR CDR3. TCRdb ran MiXCR on the multiplex PCR reads and lists one entry per CDR3 protein. The sample has 380,000 or so distinct CDR3 sequences; about 14% are singletons. Hyperthyroidism, newly diagnosed and lasting under 2 months, affected patients aged 18 to 65. The study based diagnoses on clinical symptoms, serum thyroxine and TRAb, thyroid ultrasound and orbital computed tomography. This clonotype was found many times. What it binds is unknown.

This chain joins TRBV3-1 and TRBJ1-5, with a tentative D call TRBD1 (5 bases). This sequence was found in a man younger than 40 with Graves' hyperthyroidism that later progressed to Graves' ophthalmopathy. The sequencing input was blood. The CDR3 sequence is CASSQGWGSNQPQHF. CDR3 bases: TGTGCCAGCAGCCAGGGGTGGGGGAGCAATCAGCCCCAGCATTTT.